The clone carrying this T cell receptor beta chain was counted many times. The antigen is not known. Cells sorted as Tregs were CD4+, CD25+ and CD127-/low. Full-length variable regions came from constant-region reverse primers plus semi-nested Nested Universal Primer A PCR. MiXCR, run by TCRdb on the 5' RACE reads, gives a single entry per CDR3 protein. The table lists 34,000 or so distinct CDR3 sequences, 25% to 30% of them singletons. V dropped 2 bases and J dropped 7; count of bases not matched to a gene: 3. Germline CDR1 and CDR2: ENHRY and SYGVKD. CDR3 length: 14 amino acids. Study-wide findings and caveats: Tumor Treg TCRs overlapped most with tumor naive CD4+ cells. Tumor memory CD4+ T cell TCR gene usage clustered with blood and lymph node memory CD4+ cells and lymph node naive CD4+ cells. The larger-cohort validation was restricted to a single TCR beta V-J rearrangement rather than whole repertoires.

This clonotype originated in a female donor with breast cancer. Sequenced: tumor-infiltrating Tregs sorted from the breast tumor. The rearrangement links TRBV10-3 to TRBJ2-7, with 12 positions matching TRBD2. The CDR3 region is CAISELAGGREQYF. The CDR3 DNA reads as TGTGCCATCAGTGAGCTAGCGGGAGGGCGAGAGCAGTACTTC.